The 26 T cell receptor beta chains in this list originate from one sample, sequenced in a study of regulatory T cells in long-lasting Graves disease. Sequencing libraries for TCR beta were prepared with iRepertoire HTBI primers and Arm-PCR of CDR3 regions. TCRdb re-called the multiplex PCR reads through MiXCR, storing one row per CDR3 protein. The data hold roughly 500,000 distinct CDR3 sequences, with 11% to 15% observed a single time. Time point here: newly diagnosed GD, antithyroid drugs for less than 3 months. PBMC RNA was the source of the TCR library. The sample was also reused in another study, on T cells in Graves' hyperthyroidism and ophthalmopathy.

Source: peripheral blood mononuclear cells (PBMCs), taken at new diagnosis, from a patient treated with antithyroid drugs. The source of these receptors is a woman aged 45-59 years with Graves disease.

The chain recombines TRBV18 with TRBJ2-2, with a weak D call TRBD1 (5 bases). The CDR3 contains 16 residues. The germline V gene has CDR1 KGHSH and CDR2 LQKENI. V was cut by 6 bases and J by 0 bases, with 14 bases left in between. The CDR3 loop is CASSDLDTANTGELFF. The DNA of the CDR3 is TGTGCCAGCTCCGACTTGGACACCGCGAACACCGGGGAGCTGTTTTTT.

This clonotype was counted a few times. The chain has TRBV7-9 and TRBJ2-1; the match to TRBD2 covers 12 bases. With 2 bases clipped from V and 9 bases from J, the junction kept 11 bases outside the gene matches. Germline V gene lookup returns CDR1 SEHNR and CDR2 FQNEAQ (reference sequence). This CDR3 has 17 amino acids. CDR3 protein: CASSLTSRPSGRGEQFF. The DNA for the CDR3 is TGTGCCAGCAGCTTAACCTCCCGGCCTAGCGGGAGGGGTGAGCAGTTCTTC.

This clonotype was counted many times. This chain uses TRBV3-1 with TRBJ1-1; D remains unclear. This CDR3 has 15 amino acids. Germline loops: CDR1 LGHDT, CDR2 YNNKEL (reference sequence). Trimming cost V 0 bases and J 3 bases, with 11 bases left between them. The CDR3 DNA reads as TGTGCCAGCAGCCAAGAGGCTAACAGCGACACTGAAGCTTTCTTT. Its protein product is CASSQEANSDTEAFF.

The sample holds a few counts of this clonotype. The CDR3 is CASRREGSSGANVLTF. CDR3 in DNA: TGTGCCAGCAGGCGGGAGGGTTCCTCTGGGGCCAACGTCCTGACTTTC. The chain joins TRBV6-1 to TRBJ2-6; TRBD2 aligns across 9 bases. Germline V gene data show CDR1 as MNHNS and CDR2 as SASEGT. After removal of 6 bases from V and 0 bases from J, the junction contained 3 bases not matched to a gene. The CDR3 loop spans 16 amino acids.

The V call is TRBV6-2 or TRBV6-3, the J call TRBJ2-1; maybe TRBD1 (6 bases). The CDR3 runs 15 residues. Germline V gives CDR1 MNHEY, CDR2 SVGEGT. V lost 4 bases and J 0 bases, leaving 10 bases between the germline ends. CDR3 sequence: CASSWDKSSYNEQFF. The CDR3, as DNA: TGTGCCAGCAGTTGGGACAAGAGCTCCTACAATGAGCAGTTCTTC.

Comment on this clonotype: This likely stems from a read error, as it lies one base from a far larger clone. J is TRBJ1-2 and V is TRBV7-3, with 10 positions matching TRBD1. The germline gives CDR1 SGHTA, CDR2 FQGTGA. The length of the CDR3 is 15 residues. CDR3 loop: CASSFGTGDDYGSTF. In DNA, the CDR3 is TGTGCCAGCAGCTTCGGGACAGGGGACGACTATGGCTCCACCTTC. Filled out from reference TRBV7-3 and TRBJ1-2, the complete variable domain reads GAGVSQTPSNKVTEKGKYVELRCDPISGHTALYWYRQSLGQGPEFLIYFQGTGAADDSGLPNDRFFAVRPEGSVSTLKIQRTERGDSAVYLCASSFGTGDDYGSTFGSGTRLTVV.

In its sample, this clonotype was seen a few times. The genes are TRBV5-6 and TRBJ2-5; D ambiguous. The ends were cut back, 4 bases at V and 8 bases at J, with 21 bases in the middle. The germline CDR1 and CDR2 sequences are SGHDT and YYEEEE. This CDR3 comprises 15 residues. CDR3 DNA sequence: TGTGCCAGCAGCCCCCTCGGCTCTGACCTAGATACCCAGTACTTC. It translates to CASSPLGSDLDTQYF.

This clonotype was seen at least ten times. The CDR3 nucleotides are TGCAGCGTTGGAAGGAGTTCCTACGAGCAGTACTTC. Translating gives CSVGRSSYEQYF. The V gene is TRBV29-1, the J gene TRBJ2-7, with D unresolved. Germline V lookup: CDR1 SQVTM, CDR2 ANQGSEA. The germline V and J ends were trimmed by 4 bases and 1 base, with 8 bases remaining between them. This CDR3 has 12 residues.

The chain recombines TRBV5-6 with TRBJ2-7; D is undetermined. The germline CDR1 and CDR2 sequences are SGHDT and YYEEEE. CDR3 length: 16 residues. V shed 4 bases and J shed 0 bases, with 17 bases lying between them. CDR3 nucleotide sequence: TGTGCCAGCAGCGAACCTCGCGAATTTAGCTCCTACGAGCAGTACTTC. Translation: CASSEPREFSSYEQYF.

This clonotype showed up just a few times. The chain couples TRBV19 to TRBJ1-2; D gene ambiguous. Trimming stripped 2 bases from V and 0 bases from J, with 10 bases between. CDR3 length: 15 amino acids. Germline CDR1 is LNHDA and CDR2 is SQIVND (reference sequence). The CDR3: CASSIYPGSNYGYTF. The DNA of the CDR3 is TGTGCCAGTAGTATATACCCTGGCTCTAACTATGGCTACACCTTC.

The gene calls are TRBV13 and TRBJ2-1, with 9 bases lining up with TRBD2. There are 16 residues in the CDR3. The V and J ends lost 5 bases and 5 bases, in that order; junction bases with no gene match: 10. CDR1 and CDR2 (germline): PRHDT, FYEKMQ (reference sequence). CDR3 bases: TGTGCCAGCAGCCCACCACTAGCGGGTCCGCACAATGAGCAGTTCTTC. Translated, it gives CASSPPLAGPHNEQFF.

This clonotype was found a few times. The rearrangement links TRBV6-2 or TRBV6-3 to TRBJ2-7; unclear D gene. The V and J ends lost 2 bases and 0 bases respectively, with 5 bases between them. In germline, CDR1 is MNHEY, CDR2 SVGEGT. The CDR3 spans 13 residues. Here the CDR3 reads CASSYDHSYEQYF. CDR3 bases: TGTGCCAGCAGTTACGACCACTCCTACGAGCAGTACTTC.

This rearrangement joins TRBV19 to TRBJ2-5, with TRBD1 as a possible D gene (6 bases). CDR1 and CDR2 from the germline V gene are LNHDA and SQIVND (reference sequence). Trimming cost V 7 bases and J 3 bases, with 15 bases left between them. CDR3 length: 14 amino acids. This CDR3 is CASTEGSGEETQYF. The CDR3 DNA reads TGTGCCAGTACCGAAGGGTCAGGGGAAGAGACCCAGTACTTC.

V usage is TRBV5-1 and J usage is TRBJ2-7, with TRBD1 identical over 9 bases. With 0 bases clipped from V and 2 bases from J, the junction kept 15 bases outside the gene matches. This CDR3 is 19 amino acids long. CDR1 and CDR2 from the germline V gene are SGHRS and YFSETQ. CDR3 nucleotides: TGCGCCAGCAGCTTGGTAGGGACAGGGTACCAAGGGACACCCTACGAGCAGTACTTC. Protein sequence: CASSLVGTGYQGTPYEQYF.

This clonotype was seen many times. The chain couples TRBV4-2 to TRBJ2-3; 10 nucleotides align to TRBD2. Germline V gene lookup returns CDR1 LGHNA and CDR2 YNFKEQ. The CDR3 is 18 residues long. The V gene end was trimmed by 0 bases and the J gene end by 0 bases; junction bases not matched to a gene: 6. CDR3 loop: CASSQDPGSGRSTDTQYF. CDR3 in DNA: TGTGCCAGCAGCCAAGATCCTGGTAGCGGGAGGAGCACAGATACGCAGTATTTT.

This clonotype was seen repeatedly, ten times or more. The chain carries TRBV28 and TRBJ1-1; D uncertain. The CDR3 spans 16 residues. The ends were cut back, 2 bases at V and 6 bases at J, with 19 bases in the middle. Germline CDR1 is MDHEN and CDR2 is SYDVKM. The CDR3 nucleotides read TGTGCCAGCAGTTTAGGGTTGCGGGCCGCGGTTCCTGAAGCTTTCTTT. Protein product: CASSLGLRAAVPEAFF.

This clonotype occurred many times. This chain uses TRBV6-2 or TRBV6-3 with TRBJ2-2; D might be TRBD1 (5 bases). Germline V gene data show CDR1 as MNHEY and CDR2 as SVGEGT. The V end was cut by 5 bases, the J end by 1 base, with 5 bases between. The CDR3 contains 13 residues. The chain's CDR3 is CASSGQNTGELFF. The CDR3 DNA reads as TGTGCCAGCAGTGGACAGAACACCGGGGAGCTGTTTTTT.

This chain links TRBV7-8 with TRBJ2-1; D uncertain. This CDR3 contains 15 residues. Germline loops: CDR1 SGHVS, CDR2 FQNEAQ. Deletions cut 1 base from V and 0 bases from J, with 7 bases between. The CDR3 sequence is CASSLVLTSYNEQFF. The CDR3 bases are TGTGCCAGCAGCTTAGTTCTAACCTCCTACAATGAGCAGTTCTTC.

The chain joins TRBV19 to TRBJ2-4, with a tentative D call TRBD1 (6 bases). Between the trimmed V and J ends, which lost 5 bases and 8 bases, there was a span of 16 bases. This CDR3 region has 14 residues. Germline V lookup: CDR1 LNHDA, CDR2 SQIVND (reference sequence). The CDR3 reads CASSEQGPLDIQYF. The CDR3 nucleotides are TGTGCCAGTAGTGAACAGGGTCCCTTAGACATTCAGTACTTC.

V gene TRBV4-1 combines with J gene TRBJ2-2, with TRBD1 matching 9 bases. Germline V gene data show CDR1 as MGHRA and CDR2 as YSYEKL. This CDR3 region has 15 residues. J lost 7 bases, V lost 6 bases, and 9 bases had no gene match. CDR3 nucleotide sequence: TGCGCCAGCAGACCGGGACAGGGAGCGAGCGGGGAGCTGTTTTTT. The encoded protein is CASRPGQGASGELFF.

This clonotype was picked up many times. This sequence joins TRBV5-1 and TRBJ2-3; 9 nucleotides line up with TRBD1. V shed 3 bases and J 5 bases; nucleotides not matched to a gene: 7. The CDR3 extends over 15 amino acids. Germline V gene data show CDR1 as SGHRS and CDR2 as YFSETQ. CDR3 amino acids: CASSSGRTGEDTQYF. CDR3 nucleotide sequence: TGCGCCAGCAGCTCCGGGAGGACAGGGGAAGATACGCAGTATTTT.

This clonotype has at least ten counts. The chain couples TRBV24-1 to TRBJ2-3, with 7 positions matching TRBD1. Looked up from germline, CDR1 is KGHDR and CDR2 is SFDVKD. The CDR3 contains 15 residues. V lost 7 bases and J lost 5; bases outside the gene matches: 11. The CDR3 region has the DNA TGTGCCACCAGGCCACCTTCAGGGGGTCAAGATACGCAGTATTTT. It specifies CATRPPSGGQDTQYF.

This clonotype was detected many times. V is TRBV5-5 and J is TRBJ2-3; 8 positions agree with TRBD1. The CDR3 totals 13 residues. Germline lookup yields CDR1 SGHKS and CDR2 YYEKEE (reference sequence). The V segment lost 3 bases and the J segment 5 bases; nucleotides outside the gene matches: 2. The CDR3 region has the DNA TGTGCCAGCAGCTGGACAGGGATAGATACGCAGTATTTT. Its translation: CASSWTGIDTQYF. Complete variable domain (other parts from reference TRBV5-5 and TRBJ2-3): DAGVTQSPTHLIKTRGQQVTLRCSPISGHKSVSWYQQVLGQGPQFIFQYYEKEERGRGNFPDRFSARQFPNYSSELNVNALLLGDSALYLCASSWTGIDTQYFGPGTRLTVL.

This clonotype came up a few times. V usage is TRBV20-1 and J usage is TRBJ2-3; unclear D gene. V gave up 3 bases and J gave up 1 base, with 14 bases separating them. The CDR3 totals 15 residues. Germline loops: CDR1 DFQATT, CDR2 SNEGSKA (reference sequence). The CDR3 DNA sequence: TGCAGTGCTAGTATTACTCCAGGTCGCACAGATACGCAGTATTTT. It is translated as CSASITPGRTDTQYF.

This clonotype was counted ten times or more. V gene TRBV10-1 combines with J gene TRBJ2-1, with D perhaps TRBD2 (5 bases). Trimming stripped 3 bases from V and 0 bases from J, with 9 bases between. Germline loops: CDR1 WNHNN, CDR2 SYGVQD (reference sequence). This CDR3 comprises 15 residues. The CDR3 here is CASSEKRNSYNEQFF. CDR3 nucleotides: TGCGCCAGCAGTGAAAAGCGGAACTCCTACAATGAGCAGTTCTTC.

This clonotype was seen more than once but under ten times. A much larger clone lies one base from this, so it may be a read error. The chain joins TRBV10-3 to TRBJ2-1; 15 positions agree with TRBD2. The CDR3 sequence is 15 residues long. Germline CDR1 is ENHRY and CDR2 is SYGVKD. The CDR3 sequence: CAISGTSGRANEQSF. The CDR3 nucleotides are TGTGCCATCAGTGGGACTAGCGGGAGGGCCAATGAGCAGTCCTTC.